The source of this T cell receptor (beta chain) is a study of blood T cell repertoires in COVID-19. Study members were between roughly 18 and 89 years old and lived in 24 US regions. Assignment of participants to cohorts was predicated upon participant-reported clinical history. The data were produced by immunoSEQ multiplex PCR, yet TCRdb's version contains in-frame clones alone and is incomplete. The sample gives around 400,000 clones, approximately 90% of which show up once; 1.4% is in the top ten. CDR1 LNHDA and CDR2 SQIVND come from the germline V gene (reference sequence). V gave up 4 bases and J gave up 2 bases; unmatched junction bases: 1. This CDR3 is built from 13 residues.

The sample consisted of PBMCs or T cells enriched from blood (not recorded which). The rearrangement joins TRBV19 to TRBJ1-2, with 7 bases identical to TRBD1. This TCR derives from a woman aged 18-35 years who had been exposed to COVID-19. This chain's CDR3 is CASSTGQNYGYTF. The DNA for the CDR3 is TGTGCCAGTAGTACGGGACAGAACTATGGCTACACCTTC.